Listed here is a single TCR beta chain. This entry is derived from a study of control samples from healthy donors and cancer patients. V was shortened by 4 bases and J by 3 bases, with 14 bases between the two germline ends. The CDR3 is 14 residues long. Germline V gene sequence: CDR1 SGHRS, CDR2 YFSETQ. The protocol was immunoSEQ multiplex PCR, while the TCRdb copy is restricted to in-frame clones and leaves out a portion. The table shows about 51,000 clones, with roughly 90% occurring only once. Sequencing was carried out using PBMCs. The origin of this receptor is a man between 40 and 49 years old with colorectal cancer. The chain uses TRBV5-1 and TRBJ2-7; weak D call: TRBD2 (5 bases). Written as DNA, the CDR3 is TGCGCCAGCAGCCCGGACGCCGGGAACTACGAGCAGTACTTC. It encodes CASSPDAGNYEQYF. Full variable domain (missing parts from reference TRBV5-1 and TRBJ2-7): KAGVTQTPRYLIKTRGQQVTLSCSPISGHRSVSWYQQTPGQGLQFLFEYFSETQRNKGNFPGRFSGRQFSNSRSEMNVSTLELGDSALYLCASSPDAGNYEQYFGPGTRLTVT.